Below are 15 T cell receptor beta chains sequenced from a single sample in a study of T-cell memory formation after mild COVID-19. TCRdb re-called the 5' RACE reads with MiXCR, one entry per CDR3 protein. This sample has around 400,000 distinct CDR3 sequences, with roughly 24% found just once. Specimen: PBMCs or a T cell subset sorted from them (not recorded which). The receptors originated from an adult woman who had mild COVID-19 (a few samples of this study predate the infection). Cell type and time point are not known.

The chain joins TRBV28 to TRBJ2-7, with D possibly TRBD2 on 7 matching bases. The germline CDR1 and CDR2 sequences are MDHEN and SYDVKM. Trimming removed 6 bases at V and 5 bases at J, with 20 bases between. The CDR3 extends over 15 amino acids. Here the CDR3 DNA reads TGTGCCAGCAGGAAAGCCCGGGGGGCAAAGAACGAGCAGTACTTC. Amino acids: CASRKARGAKNEQYF. The entire variable domain, with the rest obtained from reference TRBV28 and TRBJ2-7, is as follows: DVKVTQSSRYLVKRTGEKVFLECVQDMDHENMFWYRQDPGLGLRLIYFSYDVKMKEKGDIPEGYSVSREKKERFSLILESASTNQTSMYLCASRKARGAKNEQYFGPGTRLTVT.

Only a few counts were recorded for this clonotype. This chain connects TRBV6-5 to TRBJ2-3; no clear D. This CDR3 is 15 amino acids long. V was pared by 5 bases and J by 5 bases, with 17 bases between. The V gene's germline CDR1 is MNHEY and CDR2 SVGAGI. The CDR3 DNA reads TGTGCCAGCAGTACTCGCGGCGGACGAGGAGATACGCAGTATTTT. This gives the protein CASSTRGGRGDTQYF.

The J gene is TRBJ2-1, the V gene TRBV2; 10 bases match TRBD1. The CDR3 is 16 amino acids. Germline CDR1 and CDR2: SNHLY and FYNNEI. The junction had 5 bases not matched to a gene; V was cut back by 4 bases and J by 2 bases. This CDR3 is CASSGIGTGAYNEQFF. CDR3 DNA sequence: TGTGCCAGCAGTGGAATCGGGACAGGGGCCTACAATGAGCAGTTCTTC.

This rearrangement joins TRBV4-1 to TRBJ2-7, with a possible D match to TRBD1 (5 bases). This CDR3 region has 14 residues. Germline CDR1 and CDR2: MGHRA and YSYEKL. The V end was cut by 4 bases, the J end by 8 bases, with 18 bases between. The CDR3 is CASSLDQGLSQQYF. The CDR3 DNA follows: TGCGCCAGCAGCCTGGATCAGGGCTTGAGCCAGCAGTACTTC.

The rearrangement links TRBV5-4 to TRBJ2-3, with no clear D. CDR3 length: 15 amino acids. CDR1 and CDR2 (germline): SGHNT, YYREEE (reference sequence). Trimming left V 2 bases short and J 4 bases short, with 14 bases between. The CDR3 DNA sequence: TGTGCCAGCAGCTTTGGTGGGCAGACGGCAGATACGCAGTATTTT. Translated, it gives CASSFGGQTADTQYF.

CDR3 in DNA: TGCAGCGTCCGGACAGGAACTCCTAACTATGGCTACACCTTC. It specifies CSVRTGTPNYGYTF. The V and J genes are TRBV29-1 and TRBJ1-2; the match to TRBD1 covers 7 bases. V lost 6 bases to trimming and J lost 0 bases; unmatched junction nucleotides: 7. CDR3 size: 14 residues. Germline CDR1 and CDR2: SQVTM and ANQGSEA.

The CDR3: CASSLRQSYNEQFF. Here the CDR3 DNA reads TGCGCCAGCAGCCTTCGACAGTCCTACAATGAGCAGTTCTTC. The gene calls are TRBV4-1 and TRBJ2-1, with a possible D match to TRBD1 (5 bases). This CDR3 comprises 14 residues. The V gene lost 4 bases and the J gene lost 1 base, with 8 bases spanning the gap. Germline CDR1 is MGHRA and CDR2 is YSYEKL.

This clonotype was seen only a few times. The V call is TRBV7-9, the J call TRBJ2-5; 9 bases are a match to TRBD2. After removal of 9 bases from V and 5 bases from J, the junction contained 4 bases not matched to a gene. The germline V gene has CDR1 SEHNR and CDR2 FQNEAQ (reference sequence). There are 12 residues in the CDR3. CDR3 protein: CASQRGVETQYF. CDR3 DNA: TGTGCCAGTCAGCGGGGGGTGGAGACCCAGTACTTC.

This clonotype has a handful of counts. The V gene is TRBV12-3 or TRBV12-4, the J gene TRBJ1-2, with 8 bases fitting TRBD1. V was pared by 3 bases and J by 6 bases, with 6 bases of the junction left unmatched. The CDR3 contains 14 residues. Written as DNA, the CDR3 is TGTGCCAGCAGTTTTTACGGGACAGGTGATGGCTACACCTTC. Protein sequence: CASSFYGTGDGYTF.

This clonotype was seen more than once but under ten times. The chain is built from TRBV11-1 and TRBJ2-1; TRBD2 is a possible D gene (5 bases). Germline CDR1 reads SGHAT; CDR2 reads FQDESV (reference sequence). CDR3 length: 15 amino acids. Trimming took 0 bases from V and 2 from J, leaving 8 bases between them. DNA for the CDR3: TGTGCCAGCAGCTTAGCTTACGGGGCCTACAATGAGCAGTTCTTC. It yields the protein CASSLAYGAYNEQFF.

The sample holds a few counts of this clonotype. This chain links TRBV3-1 with TRBJ2-1, with D perhaps matching TRBD1 (6 bases). The CDR3 contains 12 residues. V lost 4 bases and J 8 bases, leaving 9 bases between the germline ends. Germline-derived CDR1 and CDR2 are LGHDT and YNNKEL (reference sequence). CDR3 nucleotides: TGTGCCAGCAGCCCGACAGGCTATGAGCAGTTCTTC. Translating it yields CASSPTGYEQFF.

This clonotype appeared a few times. The rearrangement joins TRBV20-1 to TRBJ1-1; TRBD1 matches 7 bases. Germline V CDR1 and CDR2: DFQATT, SNEGSKA (reference sequence). This CDR3 region has 13 residues. Trimming at V came to 7 bases and at J to 0 bases, leaving 5 bases not matched to a gene. The CDR3 region is CSVQGLMNTEAFF. CDR3 bases: TGCAGTGTACAGGGGCTAATGAACACTGAAGCTTTCTTT.

This clonotype has at least ten counts. The chain carries TRBV25-1 and TRBJ1-1; the D is unclear. This CDR3 is 13 amino acids long. V was shortened by 3 bases and J by 3 bases, with 8 bases between the two germline ends. Looked up from germline, CDR1 is MGHDK and CDR2 is SYGVNS. Written as DNA, the CDR3 is TGTGCCAGCAGTGACGCCCCGGACACTGAAGCTTTCTTT. Translation: CASSDAPDTEAFF. Drawing the rest from reference TRBV25-1 and TRBJ1-1, the complete variable domain is EADIYQTPRYLVIGTGKKITLECSQTMGHDKMYWYQQDPGMELHLIHYSYGVNSTEKGDLSSESTVSRIRTEHFPLTLESARPSHTSQYLCASSDAPDTEAFFGQGTRLTVV.

The rearrangement uses TRBV3-1 and TRBJ2-7; D is possibly TRBD2 (5 bases). The V gene lost 1 base and the J gene lost 2 bases, with 9 bases spanning the gap. Germline V gene lookup returns CDR1 LGHDT and CDR2 YNNKEL (reference sequence). The CDR3 has 14 residues. The CDR3 loop is CASSQAGITYEQYF. CDR3 sequence (DNA): TGTGCCAGCAGCCAAGCGGGGATTACCTACGAGCAGTACTTC.

Only a few counts were recorded for this clonotype. The V and J genes are TRBV4-2 and TRBJ2-1, with TRBD2 matching over 11 bases. Trimming removed 3 bases from V and 4 bases from J; junction bases left unmatched: 8. Germline CDR1 is LGHNA and CDR2 is YNFKEQ. There are 17 residues in the CDR3. The chain's CDR3 is CASSQRIGTSGYNEQFF. In DNA form, the CDR3 reads TGTGCCAGCAGCCAGCGCATAGGGACTAGCGGTTACAATGAGCAGTTCTTC.